What follows describes a single TCR beta chain. This receptor's antigen is unknown. Base qualities are not provided; no much larger clone lies one nucleotide away. This specimen's treatment or condition label, interpreted: around 19 received Ad26.COV2.S at low or high dose, single or two shots; a few received placebo; per-sample allocation not given. Repertoires of vaccine and placebo recipients were sequenced from samples collected on day 63 after the first injection. In Cohort 1b, around 25 adults aged 18-55 years were enrolled at a single site in Boston, USA, between 29 July and 7 August 2020. Ad26.COV2.S consisted of a replication-incompetent adenovirus type 26 vector by which a prefusion-stabilized SARS-CoV-2 spike protein from the original Wuhan strain was expressed. At the junction V is shortened by 2 bases and J by 7 bases, with 12 bases in between. The germline V gene (reference sequence) yields MNHNY for CDR1 and SVGAGI for CDR2. Its CDR3 holds 14 amino acids, cysteine through phenylalanine. Just CDR3 DNA is preserved here, 42 bases in frame from base 1.

The data belong to a study of Ad26.COV2.S vaccination and SARS-CoV-2 variants (dated by TCRdb to the early 2020s). With regard to the full study: Donors in the vaccine arm were drawn from COV1001, a phase I-IIa trial of Ad26.COV2.S in healthy adults that was multicentre, randomized, double-blind and placebo-controlled. Ad26.COV2.S was administered intramuscularly at a dose of 5x10^10 or 1x10^11 viral particles, either as one shot or as two shots given 56 days apart. Sequencing of the TCRbeta repertoire served to evaluate the specificity and breadth of SARS-CoV-2-reactive T cell receptors following Ad26.COV2.S vaccination. A total of around 32 samples were included in the TCR-sequenced set, comprising 19 Ad26.COV2.S vaccine recipients, 5 placebo recipients and 8 SARS-CoV-2 convalescent individuals. Trial participants were randomized into five groups of five: low-dose or high-dose Ad26.COV2.S given once or twice, or placebo on both occasions. Investigators did not know the trial group allocation while performing experiments and assessing outcomes.

The research as a whole found: The study was not powered to compare responses between vaccine doses or regimens. Substantial breadth of spike-specific CD8+ and CD4+ T cell responses was reported after vaccination. Higher spike-specific TCR breadth was observed in Ad26.COV2.S recipients than in placebo recipients (P = 0.0014). According to the authors, total T cell responses may have been underestimated by the TCR breadth and depth analyses. Non-spike TCR breadth was comparable between vaccine and placebo recipients, consistent with the vaccine containing only spike.

The immunoSEQ Assay was used to sequence TCRbeta CDR3 regions. After extraction, genomic DNA underwent amplification by bias-controlled multiplex PCR, followed by high-throughput sequencing. The original pipeline was this. To quantify the absolute abundance of every unique TCRbeta CDR3 region, sequences were collapsed and filtered. Usable DNA was measured by amplifying reference genes present in all nucleated cells, and TCRbeta template counts were normalized to that usable DNA to estimate T cell fraction. Repertoire TCRs were annotated as SARS-CoV-2-specific by exact matching of V gene, CDR3 amino acid sequence and J gene to a known reactive TCR set. The reference SARS-CoV-2 TCR set was derived from MIRA and filtered for enrichment in COVID-19-positive ImmuneCODE repertoires, a step that removed public or cross-reactive TCRs. Using the MIRA antigens, annotated TCRs were further analysed by specific ORF or by position within an ORF. Breadth was defined as the number of annotated unique rearrangements divided by the total number of unique productive rearrangements, and depth was defined as the summed frequency of the annotated unique rearrangements. Two-sided Wilcoxon rank-sum tests were applied when comparing TCR breadth between groups. Held by TCRdb, this immuneACCESS table contains in-frame sequences only and omits some clones. Under half of the omission traces to an unresolved V gene where checked; the cause of the rest is unknown. That table gives V, J and clone size, and the DNA gave D and trimming. This sample comprises 300,000 to 400,000 clones, 88% of them detected only once. Around 6.6% of the sample goes to the ten largest clones.

The specimen comprised peripheral blood, sampled in a trial of Ad26.COV2.S vaccine versus placebo. The chain couples TRBV6-6 to TRBJ2-1; the D gene could be either TRBD1 or TRBD2, each agreeing at 5 bases. The receptor was isolated from a person aged 18-60 years who received the Ad26.COV2.S COVID-19 vaccine or a placebo. The CDR3 region has the sequence CASSYPGPTNEQFF. The DNA sequence reads TGTGCCAGCAGTTACCCGGGACCGACGAATGAGCAGTTCTTC.